The 29 T cell receptor beta chains below come from one sample, sequenced in a study of regulatory T cells in long-lasting Graves disease. To make TCR beta libraries, researchers used iRepertoire HTBI primers and Arm-PCR of CDR3 regions. TCRdb fed the multiplex PCR reads into MiXCR, producing one record per CDR3 protein. Of over 450,000 distinct CDR3 sequences listed, about 12% are singletons. As for time point: newly diagnosed GD, antithyroid drugs for less than 3 months. Isolated PBMC RNA provided the starting material for the TCR library. The sample also formed part of further work on T cells in Graves' hyperthyroidism and ophthalmopathy.

Here the sequenced sample was peripheral blood mononuclear cells (PBMCs), taken at new diagnosis, from a patient treated with antithyroid drugs. The receptors stem from a woman aged 25-40 years with Graves disease.

This clonotype was picked up many times. The chain couples TRBV18 to TRBJ2-4, with D possibly called TRBD1 or TRBD2 (7 bases each). Trimming left V 2 bases short and J 10 bases short, with 18 bases between. The CDR3 contains 15 residues. Germline values: CDR1 KGHSH, CDR2 LQKENI. The DNA of the CDR3 is TGTGCCAGCTCACCAGGGAGGGGGCCGGAGGTGATTCAGTACTTC. This translates into CASSPGRGPEVIQYF.

This clonotype was seen at least ten times. The chain has TRBV9 and TRBJ1-6; TRBD1 is a possible D gene (5 bases). CDR3 size: 16 residues. Germline values: CDR1 SGDLS, CDR2 YYNGEE. V gave up 0 bases and J gave up 2 bases, with 9 bases separating them. CDR3 loop: CASSVEGDPYNSPLHF. In DNA form, the CDR3 reads TGTGCCAGCAGCGTAGAAGGGGACCCCTATAATTCACCCCTCCACTTT.

The chain joins TRBV18 to TRBJ1-1; D might be TRBD1 (5 bases). The CDR3 totals 16 residues. The germline V gene has CDR1 KGHSH and CDR2 LQKENI. The ends were cut back, 2 bases at V and 4 bases at J, with 17 bases in the middle. The CDR3 DNA follows: TGTGCCAGCTCACCAACCAGGCTGGGGCAGGCCACTGAAGCTTTCTTT. Protein product: CASSPTRLGQATEAFF. The variable domain in full, with the rest retrieved from reference TRBV18 and TRBJ1-1, is NAGVMQNPRHLVRRRGQEARLRCSPMKGHSHVYWYRQLPEEGLKFMVYLQKENIIDESGMPKERFSAEFPKEGPSILRIQQVVRGDSAAYFCASSPTRLGQATEAFFGQGTRLTVV.

The chain is built from TRBV19 and TRBJ2-6; D may match TRBD1 or TRBD2 (5 bases each). The CDR3 runs 14 residues. Germline V gene sequence: CDR1 LNHDA, CDR2 SQIVND (reference sequence). Trimming took off 5 bases at V and 13 bases at J, with 18 bases between the two ends. As DNA, the CDR3 is TGTGCCAGTAGTCCATGGGACCGGCCGGAAGTCCTGACTTTC. Translated: CASSPWDRPEVLTF.

The sample holds many counts of this clonotype. The chain is built from TRBV9 and TRBJ2-3; TRBD2 agrees at 8 bases. CDR1 is SGDLS, CDR2 YYNGEE, per germline. The junction had 7 bases not matched to a gene; V was cut back by 2 bases and J by 2 bases. The CDR3 runs to 16 residues. CDR3 amino acids: CASSVVGLAATDTQYF. The CDR3 region has the DNA TGTGCCAGCAGCGTTGTAGGACTAGCAGCCACAGATACGCAGTATTTT.

This clonotype was seen ten or more times. In nucleotides, the CDR3 is TGTGCCAGCAGTTCGACAGCACACGAGCAGTACTTC. Translated: CASSSTAHEQYF. V and J are TRBV6-5 and TRBJ2-7, with TRBD1 as a possible D gene (5 bases). Per the germline V gene, CDR1 is MNHEY and CDR2 is SVGAGI. The germline V and J ends were trimmed by 4 bases and 5 bases, with 9 bases remaining between them. The CDR3 is 12 amino acids.

This clonotype was counted ten times or more. The chain combines TRBV12-3 or TRBV12-4 with TRBJ1-2; D possibly corresponds to TRBD1 (5 bases). The V gene lost 5 bases and the J gene lost 5 bases, with 12 bases spanning the gap. CDR3 length equals 13 residues. The CDR3 DNA sequence: TGTGCCAGCAGTGGACATACTCAATATGGCTACACCTTC. As protein: CASSGHTQYGYTF.

In its sample, this clonotype was seen a few times. The V call is TRBV6-2 or TRBV6-3, the J call TRBJ2-1; D remains unclear. The CDR3 consists of 15 residues. Germline values: CDR1 MNHEY, CDR2 SVGEGT. Trimming removed 6 bases from V and 6 bases from J, with 18 bases in between. Written as DNA, the CDR3 is TGTGCCAGCAGCAGAACTAAGTTACCCCCCAATGAGCAGTTCTTC. The encoded protein is CASSRTKLPPNEQFF.

This clonotype showed up many times. V usage is TRBV18 and J usage is TRBJ2-5; D tentatively reads TRBD1 or TRBD2 (5 bases each). CDR1 is KGHSH, CDR2 LQKENI, per germline. V was pared by 6 bases and J by 5 bases, with 16 bases between. The CDR3 is 14 residues long. The CDR3 sequence: CASSERGTWETQYF. The DNA for the CDR3 is TGTGCCAGCTCGGAGCGAGGGACCTGGGAGACCCAGTACTTC.

The chain uses TRBV20-1 and TRBJ2-4, with 13 nucleotides matching TRBD2. The junction had 15 bases not matched to a gene; V was cut back by 1 base and J by 3 bases. CDR3 length equals 20 residues. Germline CDR1 is DFQATT and CDR2 is SNEGSKA (reference sequence). The CDR3 sequence: CSARAAVGTSGTWVKNIQYF. CDR3 bases: TGCAGTGCTAGAGCTGCGGTCGGGACTAGCGGGACTTGGGTCAAAAACATTCAGTACTTC.

V is TRBV20-1 and J is TRBJ2-3; D is perhaps TRBD1 (5 bases). The DNA end is a closer match to TRBJ2-7, so the J assignment may be wrong. Germline assignment: CDR1 DFQATT and CDR2 SNEGSKA (reference sequence). The CDR3 extends over 14 amino acids. This CDR3 is CSARAGQGPYEQYF. CDR3 nucleotides: TGCAGTGCTAGAGCCGGGCAGGGCCCCTACGAGCAGTACTTC.

This clonotype was detected ten times or more. This rearrangement joins TRBV28 to TRBJ2-2, with 9 bases fitting TRBD2. Per the germline V gene, CDR1 is MDHEN and CDR2 is SYDVKM. This CDR3 has 15 residues. V shed 4 bases, J shed 7 bases, and the junction held 7 bases outside the gene matches. This CDR3 reads CASSSSGLAFGELFF. In nucleotides, the CDR3 is TGTGCCAGCAGTTCCTCGGGACTAGCTTTCGGGGAGCTGTTTTTT.

This clonotype was seen many times. The chain couples TRBV2 to TRBJ1-3; 9 nucleotides agree with TRBD1. Trimming cost V 8 bases and J 0 bases; bases outside gene matches: 11. There are 17 residues in the CDR3. Germline loops: CDR1 SNHLY, CDR2 FYNNEI. CDR3 sequence (DNA): TGTGCCAGCGCCGGGACAGGGAGGCTTAGCTCTGGAAACACCATATATTTT. Encoded protein: CASAGTGRLSSGNTIYF.

This clonotype was seen many times. The chain is built from TRBV6-1 and TRBJ2-7, with 9 bases identical to TRBD2. V trimming: 7 bases; J trimming: 3 bases; junction bases outside the gene matches: 16. Germline V gene data show CDR1 as MNHNS and CDR2 as SASEGT. CDR3 size: 17 residues. This CDR3 is CASIPHRREGVIYEQYF. As DNA, the CDR3 is TGTGCCAGCATCCCTCATCGGCGGGAGGGCGTTATCTACGAGCAGTACTTC.

This clonotype has a handful of counts. The chain is built from TRBV28 and TRBJ1-2; D perhaps matches TRBD1 (5 bases). The germline CDR1 and CDR2 sequences are MDHEN and SYDVKM. This CDR3 is built from 14 residues. Trimming shortened V by 2 bases and J by 4 bases, and 11 bases separated the two germline ends. Here the CDR3 DNA reads TGTGCCAGCAGTTTAGACAGCGTCCGCTATGGCTACACCTTC. Its translation: CASSLDSVRYGYTF.

The chain joins TRBV12-3 or TRBV12-4 to TRBJ2-2; D is possibly TRBD2 (6 bases). The CDR3 totals 12 residues. Trimming removed 8 bases at V and 5 bases at J, with 9 bases between. CDR3 coding DNA: TGTGCCAGCGGAGGGGCTACCGGGGAGCTGTTTTTT. Translated: CASGGATGELFF.

In this sample, this clonotype turned up many times. The chain uses TRBV7-9 and TRBJ1-4; D ambiguous. V was clipped by 1 base and J by 0 bases, with 6 bases between them. The CDR3 extends over 15 amino acids. Per the germline V gene, CDR1 is SEHNR and CDR2 is FQNEAQ (reference sequence). The CDR3 reads CASSLGKATNEKLFF. DNA of the CDR3: TGTGCCAGCAGCTTAGGGAAGGCAACTAATGAAAAACTGTTTTTT. Supplemented by reference TRBV7-9 and TRBJ1-4, the full variable domain reads DTGVSQNPRHKITKRGQNVTFRCDPISEHNRLYWYRQTLGQGPEFLTYFQNEAQLEKSRLLSDRFSAERPKGSFSTLEIQRTEQGDSAMYLCASSLGKATNEKLFFGSGTQLSVL.

This clonotype was counted many times. V gene TRBV6-2 or TRBV6-3 combines with J gene TRBJ1-5, with TRBD1 as a possible D gene (6 bases). This CDR3 region has 13 residues. Germline assignment: CDR1 MNHEY and CDR2 SVGEGT. Trimming cost V 5 bases and J 11 bases, with 16 bases left between them. In DNA form, the CDR3 reads TGTGCCAGCAGTCACCCGTGGACAGACGCCCAGCATTTT. It yields the protein CASSHPWTDAQHF.

This clonotype has a handful of counts. The CDR3 loop reads CATRQGPERTAQYF. Written as DNA, the CDR3 is TGTGCCACAAGACAGGGACCCGAAAGGACGGCGCAGTATTTT. The rearrangement joins TRBV6-2 or TRBV6-3 to TRBJ2-3, with 7 bases lining up with TRBD1. Trimming cost V 10 bases and J 10 bases; bases outside gene matches: 17. Germline values: CDR1 MNHEY, CDR2 SVGEGT. This CDR3 spans 14 amino acids.

This clonotype was counted ten times or more. This rearrangement joins TRBV3-1 to TRBJ1-1; no reliable D call. Trimming pared 2 bases from V and 9 bases from J, leaving 13 bases between. The CDR3 sequence is 13 residues long. The V gene's germline CDR1 is LGHDT and CDR2 YNNKEL (reference sequence). The CDR3 DNA sequence: TGTGCCAGCAGCCAAACGGTTTTCCTAAAAGCTTTCTTT. This encodes CASSQTVFLKAFF.

In this sample, this clonotype turned up many times. The rearrangement links TRBV12-3 or TRBV12-4 to TRBJ2-7; possible D gene TRBD2, 7 bases. Trimming left V 6 bases short and J 3 bases short, with 15 bases between. The CDR3 is 14 amino acids. This CDR3 is CASRLGGGIYEQYF. The CDR3 nucleotides read TGTGCCAGCAGACTAGGGGGGGGGATCTACGAGCAGTACTTC.

V usage is TRBV6-1 and J usage is TRBJ2-2; 12 nucleotides match TRBD1. The ends lost 6 bases at V and 9 bases at J; junction bases unmatched: 8. The CDR3 is made up of 15 amino acids. Germline V gene lookup returns CDR1 MNHNS and CDR2 SASEGT. CDR3 residues: CASSRLGQGAWELFF. The CDR3 region has the DNA TGTGCCAGCAGCCGCCTGGGACAGGGGGCATGGGAGCTGTTTTTT.

The chain has TRBV3-1 and TRBJ2-7; weak D call: TRBD1 (6 bases). Per the germline V gene, CDR1 is LGHDT and CDR2 is YNNKEL (reference sequence). CDR3 length equals 15 residues. The V gene lost 4 bases and the J gene lost 1 base, with 14 bases spanning the gap. CDR3 loop: CASSLRDKGSYEQYF. In nucleotides, the CDR3 is TGTGCCAGCAGCCTCCGGGACAAAGGGTCCTACGAGCAGTACTTC.

A remark on this clonotype: It is likely a read error: a sequence one base away is far more abundant. The chain carries TRBV2 and TRBJ2-7, with 11 bases matching TRBD2. The CDR3 contains 15 residues. The germline CDR1 and CDR2 sequences are SNHLY and FYNNEI. V was pared by 4 bases and J by 7 bases, with 9 bases of the junction left unmatched. CDR3 in amino acids: CASSAGTSGYNEQYF. The CDR3 DNA reads TGTGCCAGCAGTGCCGGGACTAGCGGCTACAATGAGCAGTACTTC.

In this sample, this clonotype turned up many times. This sequence joins TRBV6-1 and TRBJ2-7; 10 bases are a match to TRBD1. The V segment lost 6 bases and the J segment 4 bases; nucleotides outside the gene matches: 9. Germline CDR1 reads MNHNS; CDR2 reads SASEGT. CDR3 length: 15 residues. The CDR3 spells CASSLGQGRRYEQYF. In DNA form, the CDR3 reads TGTGCCAGCAGCTTGGGACAGGGGCGTCGGTACGAGCAGTACTTC.

This clonotype was seen many times. V usage is TRBV13 and J usage is TRBJ2-3; 11 nucleotides agree with TRBD2. The V and J ends lost 3 bases and 3 bases, in that order; junction bases with no gene match: 5. Germline assignment: CDR1 PRHDT and CDR2 FYEKMQ (reference sequence). The CDR3 covers 16 residues. The DNA for the CDR3 is TGTGCCAGCAGCTTTAGACTAGCGGGATGGACAGATACGCAGTATTTT. This gives the protein CASSFRLAGWTDTQYF.

Worth noting for this clonotype: A read error is the likely source, as a far larger clone sits one nucleotide away. V is TRBV6-2 or TRBV6-3 and J is TRBJ2-5, with 10 bases matching TRBD2. This CDR3 is 14 amino acids long. Per germline, CDR1 MNHEY and CDR2 SVGEGT. Germline trimming cut 9 bases from V and 11 bases from J; bases unmatched to any gene: 15. CDR3 in DNA: TGTGCCAGTCAGCGGGAGGGTATGTACAATGAGCAGTACTTC. Encoded protein: CASQREGMYNEQYF.

This clonotype was detected a few times. The chain carries TRBV19 and TRBJ2-2; TRBD1 matches 10 bases. The germline CDR1 and CDR2 sequences are LNHDA and SQIVND (reference sequence). CDR3 length: 15 amino acids. V shed 5 bases and J 8 bases; nucleotides not matched to a gene: 8. DNA for the CDR3: TGTGCCAGTAGTTCCACGACAGGGGGCACGGGGGAGCTGTTTTTT. This codes for CASSSTTGGTGELFF.

This clonotype was seen repeatedly, ten times or more. J is TRBJ2-5 and V is TRBV18; D unclear. Trimming removed 1 base from V and 7 bases from J, with 7 bases in between. The CDR3 is 12 amino acids. CDR1 is KGHSH, CDR2 LQKENI, per germline. DNA for the CDR3: TGTGCCAGCTCACCACTCGAAGGGACCCAGTACTTC. This encodes CASSPLEGTQYF.